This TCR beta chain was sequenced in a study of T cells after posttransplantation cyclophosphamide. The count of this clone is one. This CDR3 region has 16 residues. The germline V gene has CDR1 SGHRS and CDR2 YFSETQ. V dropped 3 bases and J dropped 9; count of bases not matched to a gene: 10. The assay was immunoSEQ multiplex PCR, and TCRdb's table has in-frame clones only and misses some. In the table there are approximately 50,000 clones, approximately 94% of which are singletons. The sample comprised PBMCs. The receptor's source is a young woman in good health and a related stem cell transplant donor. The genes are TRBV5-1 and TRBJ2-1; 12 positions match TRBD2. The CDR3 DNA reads TGCGCCAGCAGCTCCCTACTAGCGGGGGGAAAGGGTGAGCAGTTCTTC. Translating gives CASSSLLAGGKGEQFF.